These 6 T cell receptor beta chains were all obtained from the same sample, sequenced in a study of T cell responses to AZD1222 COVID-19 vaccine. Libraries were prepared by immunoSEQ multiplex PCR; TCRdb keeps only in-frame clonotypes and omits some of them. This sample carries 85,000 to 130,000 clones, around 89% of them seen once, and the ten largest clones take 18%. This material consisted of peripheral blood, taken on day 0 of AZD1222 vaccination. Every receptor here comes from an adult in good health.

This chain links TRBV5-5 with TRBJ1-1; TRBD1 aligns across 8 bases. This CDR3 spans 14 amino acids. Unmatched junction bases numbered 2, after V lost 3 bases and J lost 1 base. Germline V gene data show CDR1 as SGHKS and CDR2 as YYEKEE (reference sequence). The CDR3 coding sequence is TGTGCCAGCAGCTGGGGGACAGGGAACACTGAAGCTTTCTTT. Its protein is CASSWGTGNTEAFF.

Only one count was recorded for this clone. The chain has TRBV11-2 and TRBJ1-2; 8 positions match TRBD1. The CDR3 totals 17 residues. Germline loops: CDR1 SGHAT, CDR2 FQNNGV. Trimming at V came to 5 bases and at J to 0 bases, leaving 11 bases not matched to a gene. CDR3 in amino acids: CASSPIDRGAANYGYTF. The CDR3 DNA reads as TGTGCCAGCAGCCCCATTGACAGGGGCGCAGCTAACTATGGCTACACCTTC. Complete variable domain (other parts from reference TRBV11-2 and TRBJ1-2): EAGVAQSPRYKIIEKRQSVAFWCNPISGHATLYWYQQILGQGPKLLIQFQNNGVVDDSQLPKDRFSAERLKGVDSTLKIQPAKLEDSAVYLCASSPIDRGAANYGYTFGSGTRLTVV.

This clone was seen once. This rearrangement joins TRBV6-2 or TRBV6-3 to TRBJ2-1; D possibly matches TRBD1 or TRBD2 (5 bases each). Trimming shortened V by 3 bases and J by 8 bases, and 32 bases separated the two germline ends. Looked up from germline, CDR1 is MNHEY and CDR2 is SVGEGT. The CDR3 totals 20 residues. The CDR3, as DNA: TGTGCCAGCAGTTATCCTTCTAGTGGGGACGGAGCTGAAAAACGGGATGAGCAGTTCTTC. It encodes CASSYPSSGDGAEKRDEQFF.

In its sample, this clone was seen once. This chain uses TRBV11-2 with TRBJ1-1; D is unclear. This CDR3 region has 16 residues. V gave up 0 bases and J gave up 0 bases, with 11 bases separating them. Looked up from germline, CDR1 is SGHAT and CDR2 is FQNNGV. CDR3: CASSLEIGQLNTEAFF. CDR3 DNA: TGTGCCAGCAGCTTAGAGATTGGGCAGCTGAACACTGAAGCTTTCTTT.

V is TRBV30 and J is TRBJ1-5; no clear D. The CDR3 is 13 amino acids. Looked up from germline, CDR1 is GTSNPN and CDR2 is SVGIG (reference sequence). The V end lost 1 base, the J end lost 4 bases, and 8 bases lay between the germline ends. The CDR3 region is CAWSGQENQPQHF. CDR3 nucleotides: TGTGCCTGGAGTGGGCAAGAAAATCAGCCCCAGCATTTT.

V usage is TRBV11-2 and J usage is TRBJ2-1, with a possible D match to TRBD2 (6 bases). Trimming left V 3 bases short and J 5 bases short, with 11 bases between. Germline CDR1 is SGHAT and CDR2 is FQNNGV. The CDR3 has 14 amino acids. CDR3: CASSFGTDNNEQFF. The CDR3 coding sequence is TGTGCCAGCAGCTTTGGGACTGACAACAATGAGCAGTTCTTC.